The 7 T cell receptor beta chains below were found in one sample sequenced in a study of response to subunit inactivated influenza vaccine. TCRdb reprocessed the RT-PCR reads with MiXCR, giving one entry per CDR3 protein. The repertoire includes a few hundred thousand distinct CDR3 sequences, approximately 10% of them detected once, and approximately 11% sits in the top ten. The sample was also linked to a second study, of T cells expressing NK-cell markers. As reported in that work: Making the TCR beta cDNA relied on 5'RACE template switching with UMIs.

The input for sequencing was PBMCs from blood, taken on the day of vaccination. All receptors come from a man over 45 who received an inactivated influenza vaccine.

In its sample, this clonotype was seen many times. This chain links TRBV5-1 with TRBJ2-7; the D gene is possibly TRBD2 (5 bases). V lost 6 bases to trimming and J lost 3 bases, with 16 bases between them. CDR1 is SGHRS, CDR2 YFSETQ, per germline. CDR3 length: 14 amino acids. The chain's CDR3 is CASNLAGGNYEQYF. CDR3 bases: TGCGCCAGCAATCTGGCCGGAGGAAACTACGAGCAGTACTTC.

This chain joins TRBV12-3 or TRBV12-4 and TRBJ1-2; D is unresolved. CDR3 length equals 14 residues. V lost 1 base to trimming and J lost 8 bases, with 14 bases between them. The CDR3 sequence: CASSLVPKKKGYTF. The CDR3 DNA sequence: TGTGCCAGCAGTTTAGTCCCGAAAAAGAAAGGCTACACCTTC.

This clonotype was detected ten times or more. V is TRBV29-1 and J is TRBJ2-2; 8 nucleotides agree with TRBD2. Unmatched junction bases numbered 8, after V lost 5 bases and J lost 6 bases. This CDR3 has 14 residues. Germline V gene sequence: CDR1 SQVTM, CDR2 ANQGSEA. This chain's CDR3 is CSVLPGGGSGELFF. The DNA of the CDR3 is TGCAGCGTTTTACCCGGGGGGGGCTCCGGGGAGCTGTTTTTT.

V usage is TRBV12-3 or TRBV12-4 and J usage is TRBJ1-2, with a possible D match to TRBD1 (5 bases). V was shortened by 5 bases and J by 2 bases, with 18 bases between the two germline ends. The CDR3 loop spans 16 amino acids. The CDR3 DNA sequence: TGTGCCAGCAGTCCGCCATTGGGACGGAGCAACTATGGCTACACCTTC. The encoded protein is CASSPPLGRSNYGYTF.

This clonotype was counted once. This may be a read error: a much more frequent sequence differs by one nucleotide. This CDR3 fails to terminate in the conserved phenylalanine or tryptophan, so it likely reflects a read error. The chain couples TRBV6-5 to TRBJ1-2, with D uncertain. Per germline, CDR1 MNHEY and CDR2 SVGAGI. V was trimmed by 2 bases and J by 5 bases, leaving 6 bases between them. The CDR3 loop spans 12 amino acids. CDR3 nucleotides: TGTGCCAGCAGTTACCAGGATTATGGCTACACCGTC. It specifies CASSYQDYGYTV.

The chain employs TRBV10-3 and TRBJ1-2, with TRBD1 as a possible D gene (6 bases). From germline, CDR1 is ENHRY and CDR2 SYGVKD. The CDR3 contains 13 residues. With 5 bases removed from V and 8 bases from J, the gap between germline ends came to 15 bases. The CDR3 spells CAISPDRNEGYTF. CDR3 nucleotide sequence: TGTGCCATCAGTCCCGACAGGAATGAGGGCTACACCTTC.

The rearrangement joins TRBV14 to TRBJ1-1; TRBD1 aligns across 7 bases. The CDR3 runs 18 residues. The germline V gene encodes CDR1 SGHDN and CDR2 FVKESK. The ends lost 2 bases at V and 3 bases at J; junction bases unmatched: 15. CDR3 in amino acids: CASSQFFLEGARDTEAFF. CDR3 bases: TGTGCCAGCAGCCAATTTTTTCTAGAGGGGGCGCGGGACACTGAAGCTTTCTTT.